One and the same sample provided the 10 T cell receptor beta chains below, sequenced in a study of blood T cell repertoires in COVID-19. The method was immunoSEQ multiplex PCR; TCRdb's version includes in-frame clones alone and lacks a portion of them. This table has hundreds of thousands of clones, 86% appearing once. Sequencing was performed on peripheral blood. These receptor sequences come from a woman in her sixties or seventies with COVID-19, enrolled during active disease.

This clone came up a few times. The rearrangement links TRBV28 to TRBJ2-2; 7 nucleotides agree with TRBD1. The CDR3 consists of 18 residues. J lost 1 base, V lost 4 bases, and 12 bases had no gene match. CDR1 is MDHEN, CDR2 SYDVKM, per germline. CDR3 residues: CASSSDARTGGNTGELFF. The CDR3 region has the DNA TGTGCCAGCAGTTCAGACGCCCGGACAGGTGGGAACACCGGGGAGCTGTTTTTT.

This clone came up a few times. The chain carries TRBV19 and TRBJ1-5, with D perhaps TRBD1 (5 bases). V lost 3 bases, J lost 4 bases, and 10 bases lay in between. Germline assignment: CDR1 LNHDA and CDR2 SQIVND (reference sequence). The CDR3 is 14 residues long. The CDR3 is CASSMSGWNQPQHF. Here the CDR3 DNA reads TGTGCCAGTAGTATGTCAGGGTGGAATCAGCCCCAGCATTTT.

This clone has only one observation. The chain couples TRBV2 to TRBJ2-2; 9 nucleotides line up with TRBD1. The CDR3 runs 15 residues. The V gene end was trimmed by 6 bases and the J gene end by 6 bases; junction bases not matched to a gene: 8. CDR1 and CDR2 (germline): SNHLY, FYNNEI. The CDR3 bases are TGTGCCAGCAGCCGGACAGGGGTGCGCGCCGGGGAGCTGTTTTTT. Its protein product is CASSRTGVRAGELFF.

The chain has TRBV28 and TRBJ2-7; D not certain. Germline V CDR1 and CDR2: MDHEN, SYDVKM. Trimming removed 2 bases from V and 5 bases from J, with 13 bases in between. This CDR3 has 14 residues. The CDR3 sequence: CASSLPFRRDEQYF. CDR3 bases: TGTGCCAGCAGTTTACCGTTTCGTCGCGACGAGCAGTACTTC. Drawing the rest from reference TRBV28 and TRBJ2-7, the complete variable domain is DVKVTQSSRYLVKRTGEKVFLECVQDMDHENMFWYRQDPGLGLRLIYFSYDVKMKEKGDIPEGYSVSREKKERFSLILESASTNQTSMYLCASSLPFRRDEQYFGPGTRLTVT.

V gene TRBV4-3 combines with J gene TRBJ1-2, with 7 bases that match TRBD1. This CDR3 spans 15 amino acids. The germline gives CDR1 LGHNA, CDR2 YSLEER. Losses at the gene ends were 4 bases for V and 4 bases for J; bases not matched to a gene: 9. The CDR3 DNA sequence: TGCGCCAGCAGCCCCGGGGGGGGACAGTTCTATGGCTACACCTTC. Translated, it gives CASSPGGGQFYGYTF.

This chain connects TRBV6-1 to TRBJ1-1; 8 positions match TRBD1. The CDR3 has 16 residues. Losses at the gene ends were 4 bases for V and 2 bases for J; bases not matched to a gene: 9. CDR1 is MNHNS and CDR2 is SASEGT in the germline V gene. CDR3 region: CASSARTGRYNTEAFF. The DNA for the CDR3 is TGTGCCAGCAGTGCGCGGACAGGGAGGTACAACACTGAAGCTTTCTTT.

The chain employs TRBV28 and TRBJ1-1; D gene unclear. Germline V gene data show CDR1 as MDHEN and CDR2 as SYDVKM. This CDR3 spans 12 amino acids. The germline V and J ends were trimmed by 4 bases and 5 bases, with 8 bases remaining between them. CDR3 sequence (DNA): TGTGCCAGCAGTTCCGGGGTTACTGAAGCTTTCTTT. Encoded protein: CASSSGVTEAFF.

The chain joins TRBV9 to TRBJ2-2; 8 bases are a match to TRBD2. V trimming: 1 base; J trimming: 4 bases; junction bases outside the gene matches: 3. This CDR3 contains 15 residues. Looked up from germline, CDR1 is SGDLS and CDR2 is YYNGEE. CDR3 bases: TGTGCCAGCAGCGTAAATAGCGGGGCCACCGGGGAGCTGTTTTTT. It encodes CASSVNSGATGELFF.

CDR3 sequence (DNA): TGTGCCAGCTCACCTCTAGGGAGGGTTGATTCACCCCTCCACTTT. Translated, it gives CASSPLGRVDSPLHF. V usage is TRBV18 and J usage is TRBJ1-6; no definite D call. The V and J ends lost 3 bases and 8 bases respectively, with 14 bases between them. The length of the CDR3 is 15 residues. Germline CDR1 is KGHSH and CDR2 is LQKENI.

The chain joins TRBV27 to TRBJ1-2; the D gene is possibly TRBD1 (6 bases). CDR1 is MNHEY, CDR2 SMNVEV, per germline (reference sequence). CDR3 length: 16 residues. Trimming removed 0 bases at V and 1 base at J, with 12 bases between. CDR3 protein: CASSLSQGLGNYGYTF. The CDR3 DNA sequence: TGTGCCAGCAGTTTATCCCAGGGGCTAGGTAACTATGGCTACACCTTC.